This TCR beta chain came from a study of blood T cell repertoires in COVID-19 (dated by TCRdb to 2018 to 2020). Some background on the complete study: The collaborator samples originated in the United States, Italy and Spain and spanned the acute and convalescent phases of COVID-19. Deeply sampled blood TCRbeta repertoires from subjects exposed to, actively infected with, or recovered from COVID-19 were included in the dataset. A de-identified subject ID, COVID-19 status, age in years and sex were almost always included in the sample metadata. The repertoires were made available in a free public database intended to serve as a resource for research on the immune response to SARS-CoV-2. Where HLA class I and class II types were available, the types were taken from metadata supplied by the sample provider, not from assay-based typing. Samples came from the ongoing ImmuneRACE study (first 160 participants) plus 1,254 subjects from 6 global collaborators. The material from the prospective study consisted of cDNA or gDNA derived from T cells, B-cell-depleted T cells, or PBMCs. Overall results and qualifications from the work: How much clinical and demographic metadata was included differed by source and by participant, and the metadata was provided uncurated.

The CDR3, cysteine through phenylalanine, is 13 amino acids long. Of the read, only the CDR3 DNA is kept; its 39 bases are in frame from base 1. V ends up 8 bases short and J 5 bases short, with an unmatched junction base count of 9. Taken from the germline V gene, the CDR1 and CDR2 loops are SQVTM and ANQGSEA. TCRbeta CDR3 regions were amplified from genomic DNA using the immunoSEQ Assay, a bias-controlled multiplex PCR. Regarding the original processing steps: The number of nucleated cells in each sample was estimated from the amplification of reference gene primers within the assay. To quantify the absolute abundance of each unique TCRbeta CDR3 rearrangement, sequence reads were collapsed and filtered. Productive Simpson clonality was computed per sample as the square root of Simpson's diversity index over productive rearrangements. Entries here come from immuneACCESS through TCRdb and include only in-frame sequences with V and J called. Some clones fail to appear in such tables; in the studies checked, an unresolved V gene covers under half of the shortfall, and the cause of the remainder is unknown. V, J and clone size are those of that table, while D and trimming were read from the DNA. Here the sample has approximately 220,000 clones; around 82% occur a single time. The ten largest account for 6.5% to 8.5% of the sample.

In regard to this clone: The specificity of this receptor is unknown. No base qualities exist here, and no much larger clone lies one base off it.

Participants in the prospective study were enrolled through a virtual design, were aged 18 to 89 years, and lived in 24 United States geographic areas. In the prospective study, participants were assigned to cohorts based on the clinical history participants reported in a screening survey and a study questionnaire. In the prospective study, mobile phlebotomists collected whole blood, serum and a nasopharyngeal or oropharyngeal swab from each participant. Additional blood draws and questionnaires over an approximately 2-month period could optionally be provided by prospective study participants. Before DNA extraction, blood samples from the prospective study were shipped at room temperature or frozen.

Sequencing was performed on PBMCs or T cells enriched from blood (not recorded which). This sequence uses TRBV29-1 and TRBJ1-1; 9 central bases correspond to TRBD1. The TCR was taken from a woman in her thirties or forties with acute COVID-19. The sequence in DNA is TGCAGCACCCCCGGGACAGGGCGGACTGAAGCTTTCTTT. The translation is CSTPGTGRTEAFF. The entire variable domain, with the stretches around the CDR3 drawn from the reference TRBV29-1 and TRBJ1-1 proteins, is SAVISQKPSRDICQRGTSLTIQCQVDSQVTMMFWYRQQPGQSLTLIATANQGSEATYESGFVIDKFPISRPNLTFSTLTVSNMSPEDSSIYLCSTPGTGRTEAFFGQGTRLTVV.